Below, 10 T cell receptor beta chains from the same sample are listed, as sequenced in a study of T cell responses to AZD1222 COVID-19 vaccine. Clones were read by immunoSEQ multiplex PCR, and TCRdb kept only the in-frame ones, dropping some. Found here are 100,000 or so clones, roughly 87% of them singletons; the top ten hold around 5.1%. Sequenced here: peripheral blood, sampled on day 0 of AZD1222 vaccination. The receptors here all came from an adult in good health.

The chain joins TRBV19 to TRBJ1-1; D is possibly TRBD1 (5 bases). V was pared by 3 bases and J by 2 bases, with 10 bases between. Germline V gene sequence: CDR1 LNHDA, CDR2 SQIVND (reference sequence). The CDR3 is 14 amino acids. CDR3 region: CASSIVGANTEAFF. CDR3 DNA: TGTGCCAGTAGTATTGTTGGGGCCAACACTGAAGCTTTCTTT.

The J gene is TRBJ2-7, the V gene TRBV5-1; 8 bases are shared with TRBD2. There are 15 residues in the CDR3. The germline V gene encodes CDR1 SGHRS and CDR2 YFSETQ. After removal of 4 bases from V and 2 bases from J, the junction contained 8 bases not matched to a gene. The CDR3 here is CASSTGGTTAYEQYF. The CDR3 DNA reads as TGCGCCAGCAGCACGGGGGGGACAACAGCCTACGAGCAGTACTTC. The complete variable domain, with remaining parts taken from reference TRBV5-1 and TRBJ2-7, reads KAGVTQTPRYLIKTRGQQVTLSCSPISGHRSVSWYQQTPGQGLQFLFEYFSETQRNKGNFPGRFSGRQFSNSRSEMNVSTLELGDSALYLCASSTGGTTAYEQYFGPGTRLTVT.

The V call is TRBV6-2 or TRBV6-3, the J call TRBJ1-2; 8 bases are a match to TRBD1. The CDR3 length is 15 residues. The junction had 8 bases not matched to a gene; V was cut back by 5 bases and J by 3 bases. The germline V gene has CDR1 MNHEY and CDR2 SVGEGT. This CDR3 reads CASSPTGADDYGYTF. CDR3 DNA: TGTGCCAGCAGTCCGACAGGGGCAGATGACTATGGCTACACCTTC.

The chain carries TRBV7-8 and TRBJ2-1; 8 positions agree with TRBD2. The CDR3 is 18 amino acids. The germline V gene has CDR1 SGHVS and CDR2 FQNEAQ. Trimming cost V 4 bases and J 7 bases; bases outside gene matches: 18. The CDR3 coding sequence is TGTGCCAGCAGCTCCCGAGGCGCGGGGGGTTCGCGCGTAAATGAGCAGTTCTTC. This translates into CASSSRGAGGSRVNEQFF.

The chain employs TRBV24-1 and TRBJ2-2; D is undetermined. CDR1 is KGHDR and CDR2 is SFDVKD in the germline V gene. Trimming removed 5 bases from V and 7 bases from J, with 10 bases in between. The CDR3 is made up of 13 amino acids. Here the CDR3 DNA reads TGTGCCACCAGTGTCTCCGGCGGCGGGGAGCTGTTTTTT. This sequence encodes CATSVSGGGELFF.

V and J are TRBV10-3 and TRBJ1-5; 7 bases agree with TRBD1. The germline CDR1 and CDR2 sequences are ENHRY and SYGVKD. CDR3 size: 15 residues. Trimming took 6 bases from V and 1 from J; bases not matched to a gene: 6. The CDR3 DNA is TGTGCCATCAGCCCGACAGGGAAGAGCAATCAGCCCCAGCATTTT. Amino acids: CAISPTGKSNQPQHF.

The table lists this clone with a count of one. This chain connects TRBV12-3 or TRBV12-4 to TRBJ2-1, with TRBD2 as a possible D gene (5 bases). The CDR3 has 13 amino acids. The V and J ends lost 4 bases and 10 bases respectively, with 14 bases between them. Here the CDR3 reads CASSSPRTWEQFF. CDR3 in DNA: TGTGCCAGCAGTTCCCCCAGGACTTGGGAGCAGTTCTTC.

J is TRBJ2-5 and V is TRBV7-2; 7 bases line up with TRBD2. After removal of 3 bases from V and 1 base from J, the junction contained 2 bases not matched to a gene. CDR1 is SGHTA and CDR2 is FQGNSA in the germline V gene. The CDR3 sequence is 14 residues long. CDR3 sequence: CASSFQRGQETQYF. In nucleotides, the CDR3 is TGTGCCAGCAGCTTCCAGCGGGGCCAAGAGACCCAGTACTTC.

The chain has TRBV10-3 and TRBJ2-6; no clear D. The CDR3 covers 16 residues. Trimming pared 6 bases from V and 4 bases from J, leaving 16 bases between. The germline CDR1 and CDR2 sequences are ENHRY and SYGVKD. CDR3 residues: CAIRTGNGSGANVLTF. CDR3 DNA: TGTGCCATCAGGACTGGAAATGGTTCAGGGGCCAACGTCCTGACTTTC.

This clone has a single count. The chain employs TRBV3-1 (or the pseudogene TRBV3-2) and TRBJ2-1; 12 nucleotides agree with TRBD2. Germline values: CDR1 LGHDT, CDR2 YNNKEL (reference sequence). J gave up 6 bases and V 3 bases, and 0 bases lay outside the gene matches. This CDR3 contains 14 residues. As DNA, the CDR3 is TGTGCCAGCAGCCAGGGACTAGCGGGCAATGAGCAGTTCTTC. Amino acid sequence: CASSQGLAGNEQFF.